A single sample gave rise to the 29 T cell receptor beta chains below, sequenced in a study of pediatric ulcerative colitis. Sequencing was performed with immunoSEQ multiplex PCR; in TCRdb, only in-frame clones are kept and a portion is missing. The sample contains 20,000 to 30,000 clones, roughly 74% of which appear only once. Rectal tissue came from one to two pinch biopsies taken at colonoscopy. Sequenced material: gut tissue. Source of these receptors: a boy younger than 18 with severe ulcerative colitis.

The CDR3: CASSLARWFYGYTF. The CDR3 bases are TGTGCCAGCAGCTTAGCCCGGTGGTTCTATGGCTACACCTTC. The chain is built from TRBV11-2 and TRBJ1-2; D is ambiguous. The CDR3 has 14 amino acids. Germline CDR1 is SGHAT and CDR2 is FQNNGV. Trimming took 1 base from V and 4 from J, leaving 10 bases between them.

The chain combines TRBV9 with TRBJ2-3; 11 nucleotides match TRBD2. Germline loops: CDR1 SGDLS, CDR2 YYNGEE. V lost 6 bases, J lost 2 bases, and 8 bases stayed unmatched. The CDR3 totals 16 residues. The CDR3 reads CASTLGTSGYTDTQYF. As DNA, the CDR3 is TGTGCCAGCACCCTCGGGACTAGCGGATACACAGATACGCAGTATTTT.

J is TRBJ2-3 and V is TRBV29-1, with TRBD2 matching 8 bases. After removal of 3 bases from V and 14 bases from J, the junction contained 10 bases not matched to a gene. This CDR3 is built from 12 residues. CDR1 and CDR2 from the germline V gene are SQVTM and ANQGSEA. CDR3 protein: CSVDTGTSKVYF. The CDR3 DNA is TGCAGCGTTGACACCGGGACTAGTAAGGTGTATTTT.

CDR3 sequence: CASSRGQGSSGANVLTF. Here the CDR3 DNA reads TGTGCCAGCTCACGCGGACAGGGTTCAAGTGGGGCCAACGTCCTGACTTTC. The rearrangement links TRBV18 to TRBJ2-6; 8 bases are shared with TRBD1. V was clipped by 4 bases and J by 3 bases; unmatched bases: 8. The CDR3 spans 17 residues. The germline V gene has CDR1 KGHSH and CDR2 LQKENI.

The CDR3 region has the DNA TGTGCCAGCAGCTTGGTTAGCGGGCTGCCAGATACGCAGTATTTT. Protein: CASSLVSGLPDTQYF. The chain joins TRBV5-8 to TRBJ2-3; 7 bases are a match to TRBD2. The CDR3 loop spans 15 amino acids. Germline CDR1 SGHTS, CDR2 YDEGEE. The junction had 5 bases not matched to a gene; V was cut back by 0 bases and J by 4 bases.

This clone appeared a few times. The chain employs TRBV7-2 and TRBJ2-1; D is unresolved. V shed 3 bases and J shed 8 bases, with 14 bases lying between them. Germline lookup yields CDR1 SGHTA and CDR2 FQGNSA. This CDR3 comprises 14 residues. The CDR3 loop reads CASSLGTLYDEQFF. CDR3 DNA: TGTGCCAGCAGCTTGGGTACCTTATACGATGAGCAGTTCTTC.

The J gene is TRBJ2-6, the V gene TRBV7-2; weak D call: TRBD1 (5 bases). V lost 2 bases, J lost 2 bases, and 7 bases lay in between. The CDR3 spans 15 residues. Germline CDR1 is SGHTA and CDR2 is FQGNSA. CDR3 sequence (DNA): TGTGCCAGCAGCTTACGCAGGGCTGGGGCCAACGTCCTGACTTTC. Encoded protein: CASSLRRAGANVLTF.

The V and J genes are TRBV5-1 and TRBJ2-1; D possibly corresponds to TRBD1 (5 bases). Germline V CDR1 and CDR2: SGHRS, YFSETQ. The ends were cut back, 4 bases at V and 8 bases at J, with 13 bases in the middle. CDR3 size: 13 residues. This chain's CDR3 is CASSVLQGYEQFF. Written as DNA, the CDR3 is TGCGCCAGCAGCGTCCTCCAGGGCTATGAGCAGTTCTTC.

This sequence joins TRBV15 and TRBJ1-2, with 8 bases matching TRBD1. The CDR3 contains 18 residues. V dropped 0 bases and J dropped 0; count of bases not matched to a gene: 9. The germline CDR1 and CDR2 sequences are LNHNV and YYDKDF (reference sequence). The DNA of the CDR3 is TGTGCCACCAGCAGAGATAGGGACAGGTCCCCGACTAACTATGGCTACACCTTC. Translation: CATSRDRDRSPTNYGYTF.

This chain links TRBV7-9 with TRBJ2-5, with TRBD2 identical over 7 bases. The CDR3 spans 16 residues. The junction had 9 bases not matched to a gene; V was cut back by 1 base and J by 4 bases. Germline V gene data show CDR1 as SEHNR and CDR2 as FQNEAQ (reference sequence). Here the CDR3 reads CASSLVSGRARETQYF. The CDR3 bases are TGTGCCAGCAGCTTAGTAAGTGGGAGGGCACGAGAGACCCAGTACTTC.

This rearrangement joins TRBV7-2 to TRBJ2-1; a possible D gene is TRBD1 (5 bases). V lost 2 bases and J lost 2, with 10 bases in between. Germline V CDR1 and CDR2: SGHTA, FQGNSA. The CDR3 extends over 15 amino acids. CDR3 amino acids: CASSLFGRAYNEQFF. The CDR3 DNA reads TGTGCCAGCAGCTTATTCGGCAGGGCCTACAATGAGCAGTTCTTC.

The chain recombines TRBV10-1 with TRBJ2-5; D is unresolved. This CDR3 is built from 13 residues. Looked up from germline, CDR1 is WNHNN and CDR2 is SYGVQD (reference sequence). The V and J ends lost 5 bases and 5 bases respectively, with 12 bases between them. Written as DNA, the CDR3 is TGCGCCAGCAGTCCAGGAATGTTGGAGACCCAGTACTTC. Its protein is CASSPGMLETQYF.

This CDR3 is CASSLGAYSSGANVLTF. The CDR3 nucleotides are TGTGCCAGCAGCTTAGGGGCCTACAGCTCTGGGGCCAACGTCCTGACTTTC. This chain links TRBV11-3 with TRBJ2-6; no definite D call. CDR3 size: 17 residues. V was pared by 1 base and J by 0 bases, with 10 bases between. Germline CDR1 reads SGHNT; CDR2 reads YENEEA.

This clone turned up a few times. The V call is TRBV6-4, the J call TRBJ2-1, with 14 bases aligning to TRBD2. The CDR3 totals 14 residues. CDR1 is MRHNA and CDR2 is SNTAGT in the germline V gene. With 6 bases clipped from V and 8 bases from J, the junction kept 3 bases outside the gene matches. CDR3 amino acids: CASSGTSGSDEQFF. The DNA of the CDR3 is TGTGCCAGCAGCGGGACTAGCGGGAGCGATGAGCAGTTCTTC.

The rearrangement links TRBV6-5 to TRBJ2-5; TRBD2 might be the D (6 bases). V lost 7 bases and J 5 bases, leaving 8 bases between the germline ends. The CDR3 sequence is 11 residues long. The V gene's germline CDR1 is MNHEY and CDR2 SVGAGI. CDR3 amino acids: CASTGGETQYF. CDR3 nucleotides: TGTGCCAGCACCGGGGGTGAGACCCAGTACTTC.

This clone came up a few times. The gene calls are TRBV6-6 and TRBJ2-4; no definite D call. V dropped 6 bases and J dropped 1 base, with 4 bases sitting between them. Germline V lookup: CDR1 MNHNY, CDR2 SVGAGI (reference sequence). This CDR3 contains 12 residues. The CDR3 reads CASRTAKNIQYF. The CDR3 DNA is TGTGCCAGCAGGACGGCCAAAAACATTCAGTACTTC.

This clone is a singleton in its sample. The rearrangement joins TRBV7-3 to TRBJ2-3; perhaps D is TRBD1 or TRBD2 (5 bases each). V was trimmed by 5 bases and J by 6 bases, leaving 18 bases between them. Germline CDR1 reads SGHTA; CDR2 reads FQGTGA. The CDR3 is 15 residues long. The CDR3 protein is CASSRSGTREDTQYF. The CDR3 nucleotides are TGTGCCAGCAGCCGATCCGGGACGAGAGAGGATACGCAGTATTTT.

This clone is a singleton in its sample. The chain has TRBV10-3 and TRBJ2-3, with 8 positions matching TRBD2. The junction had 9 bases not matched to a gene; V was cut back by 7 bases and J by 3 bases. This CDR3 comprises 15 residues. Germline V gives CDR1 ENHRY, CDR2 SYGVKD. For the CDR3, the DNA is TGTGCCATCATGGACCTCGGGAGGGGTACAGATACGCAGTATTTT. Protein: CAIMDLGRGTDTQYF.

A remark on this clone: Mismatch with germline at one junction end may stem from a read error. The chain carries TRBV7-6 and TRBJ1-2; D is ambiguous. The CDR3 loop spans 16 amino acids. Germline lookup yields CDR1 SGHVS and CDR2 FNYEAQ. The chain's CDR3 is CASSLASESRTYGYTF. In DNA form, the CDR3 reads TGTGCCAGCAGCCTAGCGAGTGAATCTCGGACCTATGGCTACACCTTC.

CDR3 nucleotides: TGTGCCAGCAGTCCCGGGACAGGGGCCGGTACGCAGTATTTT. Protein product: CASSPGTGAGTQYF. V is TRBV6-6 and J is TRBJ2-3; 10 bases match TRBD1. This CDR3 contains 14 residues. Germline CDR1 reads MNHNY; CDR2 reads SVGAGI (reference sequence). V dropped 5 bases and J dropped 8; count of bases not matched to a gene: 7.

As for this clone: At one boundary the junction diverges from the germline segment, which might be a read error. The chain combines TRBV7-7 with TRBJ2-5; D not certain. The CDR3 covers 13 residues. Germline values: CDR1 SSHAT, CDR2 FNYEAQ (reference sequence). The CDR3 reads CASSPSPRETQYF. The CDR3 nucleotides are TGTGCTAGCAGCCCCTCGCCACGGGAGACCCAGTACTTC.

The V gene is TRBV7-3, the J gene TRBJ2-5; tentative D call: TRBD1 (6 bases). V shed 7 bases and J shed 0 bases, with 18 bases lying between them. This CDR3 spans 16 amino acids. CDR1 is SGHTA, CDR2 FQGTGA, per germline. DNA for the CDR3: TGTGCCAGCACCTTGAGTTCAGGGGTGTACCAAGAGACCCAGTACTTC. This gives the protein CASTLSSGVYQETQYF.

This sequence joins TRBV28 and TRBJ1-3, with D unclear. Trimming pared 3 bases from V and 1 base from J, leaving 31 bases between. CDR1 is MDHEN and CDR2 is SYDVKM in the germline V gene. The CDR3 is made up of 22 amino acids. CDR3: CASSLWDAPREAPFGSGNTIYF. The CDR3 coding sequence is TGTGCCAGCAGTTTGTGGGATGCGCCCCGAGAGGCTCCCTTTGGTTCTGGAAACACCATATATTTT.

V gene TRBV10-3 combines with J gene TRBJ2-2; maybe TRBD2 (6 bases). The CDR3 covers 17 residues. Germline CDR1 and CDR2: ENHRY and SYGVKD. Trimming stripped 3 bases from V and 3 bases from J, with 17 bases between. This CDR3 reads CAISELGGVRYTGELFF. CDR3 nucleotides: TGTGCCATCAGTGAATTGGGGGGAGTGAGATACACCGGGGAGCTGTTTTTT.

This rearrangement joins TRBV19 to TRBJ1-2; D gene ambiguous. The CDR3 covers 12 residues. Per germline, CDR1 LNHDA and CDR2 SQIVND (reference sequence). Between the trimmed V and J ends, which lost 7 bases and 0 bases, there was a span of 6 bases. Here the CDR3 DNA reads TGTGCCAGTAACGCAGCTAACTATGGCTACACCTTC. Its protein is CASNAANYGYTF.

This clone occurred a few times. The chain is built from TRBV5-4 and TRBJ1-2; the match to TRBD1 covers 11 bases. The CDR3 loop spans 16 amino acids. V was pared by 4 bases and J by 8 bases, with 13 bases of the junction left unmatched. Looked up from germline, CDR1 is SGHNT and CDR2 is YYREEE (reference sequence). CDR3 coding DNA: TGTGCCAGCAGCCCGTACCGGACAGGGGGCGTTCGGGGCTACACCTTC. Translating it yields CASSPYRTGGVRGYTF.

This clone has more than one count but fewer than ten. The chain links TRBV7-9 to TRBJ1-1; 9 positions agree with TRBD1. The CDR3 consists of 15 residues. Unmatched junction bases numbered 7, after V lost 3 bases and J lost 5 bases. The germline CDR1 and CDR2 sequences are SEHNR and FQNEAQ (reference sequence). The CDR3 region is CASSFLTGGRTEAFF. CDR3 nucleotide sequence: TGTGCCAGCAGCTTTCTTACAGGGGGCAGGACTGAAGCTTTCTTT.

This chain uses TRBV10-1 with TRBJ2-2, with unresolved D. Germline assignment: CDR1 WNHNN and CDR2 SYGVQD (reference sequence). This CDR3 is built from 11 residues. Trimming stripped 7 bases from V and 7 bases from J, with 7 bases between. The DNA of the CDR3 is TGCGCCAGCAAATACCGCGGGGAGCTGTTTTTT. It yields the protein CASKYRGELFF.

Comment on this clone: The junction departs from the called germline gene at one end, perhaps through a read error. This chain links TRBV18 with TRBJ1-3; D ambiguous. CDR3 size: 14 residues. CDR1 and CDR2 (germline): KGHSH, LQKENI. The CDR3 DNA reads TGTGACAGCTCACTCGAAAGCTCTGGAAACACCATATATTTT. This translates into CDSSLESSGNTIYF.